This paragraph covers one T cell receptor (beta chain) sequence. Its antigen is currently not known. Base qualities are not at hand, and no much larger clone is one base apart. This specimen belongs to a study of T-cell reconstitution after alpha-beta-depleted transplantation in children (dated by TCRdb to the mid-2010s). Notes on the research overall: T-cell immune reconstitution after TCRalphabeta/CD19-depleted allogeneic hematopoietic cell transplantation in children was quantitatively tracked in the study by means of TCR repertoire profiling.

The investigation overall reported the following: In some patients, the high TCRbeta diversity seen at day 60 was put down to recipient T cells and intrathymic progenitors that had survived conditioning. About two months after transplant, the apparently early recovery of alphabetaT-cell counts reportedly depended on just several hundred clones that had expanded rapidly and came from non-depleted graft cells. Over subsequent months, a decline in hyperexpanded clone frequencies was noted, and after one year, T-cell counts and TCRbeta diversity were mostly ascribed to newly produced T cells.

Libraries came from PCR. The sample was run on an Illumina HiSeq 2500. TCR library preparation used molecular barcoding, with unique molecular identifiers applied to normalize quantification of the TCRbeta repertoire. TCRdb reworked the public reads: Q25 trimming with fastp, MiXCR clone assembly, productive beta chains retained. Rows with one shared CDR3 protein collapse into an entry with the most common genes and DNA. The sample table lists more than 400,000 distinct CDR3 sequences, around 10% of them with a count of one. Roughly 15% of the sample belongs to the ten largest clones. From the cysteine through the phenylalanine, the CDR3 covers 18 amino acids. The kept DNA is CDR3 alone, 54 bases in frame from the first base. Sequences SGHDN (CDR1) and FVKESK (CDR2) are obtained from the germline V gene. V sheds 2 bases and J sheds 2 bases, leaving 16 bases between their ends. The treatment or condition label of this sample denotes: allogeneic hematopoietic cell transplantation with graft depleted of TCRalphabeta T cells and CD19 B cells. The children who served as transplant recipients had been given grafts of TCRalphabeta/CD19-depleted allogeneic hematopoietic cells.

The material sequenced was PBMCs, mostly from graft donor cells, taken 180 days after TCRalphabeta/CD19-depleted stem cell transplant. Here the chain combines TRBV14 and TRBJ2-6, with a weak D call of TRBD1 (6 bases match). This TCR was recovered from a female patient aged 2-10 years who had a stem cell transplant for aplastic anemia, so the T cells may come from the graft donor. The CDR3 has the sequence CASSQRTSPGAGANVLTF. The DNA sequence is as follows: TGTGCCAGCAGCCAAAGAACATCCCCAGGGGCTGGGGCCAACGTCCTGACTTTC.